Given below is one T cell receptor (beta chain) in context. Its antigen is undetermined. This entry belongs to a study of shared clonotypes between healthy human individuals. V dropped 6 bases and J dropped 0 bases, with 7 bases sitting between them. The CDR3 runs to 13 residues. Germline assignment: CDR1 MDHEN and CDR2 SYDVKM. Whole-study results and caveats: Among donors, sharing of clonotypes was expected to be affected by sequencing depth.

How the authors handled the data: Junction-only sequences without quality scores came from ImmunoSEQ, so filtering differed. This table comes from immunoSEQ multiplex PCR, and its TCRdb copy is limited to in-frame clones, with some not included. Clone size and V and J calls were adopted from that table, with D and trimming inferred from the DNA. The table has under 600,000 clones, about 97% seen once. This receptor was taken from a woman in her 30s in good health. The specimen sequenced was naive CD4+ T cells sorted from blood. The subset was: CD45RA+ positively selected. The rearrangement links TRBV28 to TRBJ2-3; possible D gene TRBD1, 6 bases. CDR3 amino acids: CASRGHSTDTQYF. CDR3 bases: TGTGCCAGCAGGGGACACAGCACAGATACGCAGTATTTT.